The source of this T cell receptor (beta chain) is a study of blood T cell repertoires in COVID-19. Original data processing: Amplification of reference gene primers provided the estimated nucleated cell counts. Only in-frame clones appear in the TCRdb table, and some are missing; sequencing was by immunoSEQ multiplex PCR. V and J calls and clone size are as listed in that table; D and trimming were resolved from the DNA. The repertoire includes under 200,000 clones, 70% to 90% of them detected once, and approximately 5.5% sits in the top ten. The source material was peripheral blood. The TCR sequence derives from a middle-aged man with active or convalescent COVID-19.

This chain's CDR3 is CASSLERTDTQYF. CDR3 DNA: TGTGCCAGCAGCTTAGAGCGCACAGATACGCAGTATTTT. The gene calls are TRBV7-3 and TRBJ2-3; no clear D. The ends were cut back, 2 bases at V and 1 base at J, with 4 bases in the middle. Germline assignment: CDR1 SGHTA and CDR2 FQGTGA. The CDR3 spans 13 residues.